The rows below give T cell receptor beta chains drawn from one sample of a study of regulatory T cells. The method was immunoSEQ multiplex PCR; TCRdb's version includes in-frame clones alone and lacks a portion of them. This table holds tens of thousands of clones, roughly 84% found once. Specimen: conventional CD4+ T cells sorted from blood. The receptors were sampled from a child aged 5-17 years with CD3G deficiency. CDR3s include the opening cysteine and the closing phenylalanine or tryptophan. The order of the fields is V gene, CDR3 length, CDR3 protein.

>TRBV5-1|16
CASSLDRSSINYGYTF
>TRBV27|13
CASSSTTGGEQYF
>TRBV7-9|14
CASSPPTGLSGYTF
>TRBV5-1|19
CASSPGLVSGLAGVNEQFF
>TRBV5-1|13
CASSLAGVSGYTF
>TRBV28|15
CASSTPQSRGNIQYF
>TRBV20-1|11
CSAVWGDTQYF
>TRBV28|12
CASSFTGKTQYF
>TRBV5-1|16
CASSLALAGGSDTQYF
>TRBV28|17
CASSSFIGPGDRTEAFF
>TRBV7-8|14
CASSSQQGRTEAFF
>TRBV28|14
CASSLSSSTDTQYF
>TRBV7-9|14
CASSLGVGYGEQFF
>TRBV6-1|14
CASSEALATYEQYF
>TRBV6-1|16
CASSDLGTSRNYGYTF
>TRBV10-3|15
CATRGQGTNGNTIYF
>TRBV7-9|13
CASSSDRGEVQYF
>TRBV10-3|17
CAISPTGGKVGSYEQYF
>TRBV7-9|13
CASRQGPYNEQFF
>TRBV5-1|14
CASSSGQGTYGYTF
>TRBV28|17
CASSSRLGGSGANVLTF
>TRBV6-1|17
CASSDSSGRGGANVLTF
>TRBV27|11
CASLQAYEQYF
>TRBV28|19
CASSPTRAGVGGWTGELFF
>TRBV6-1|16
CASSEPRRGRRTEAFF
>TRBV6-1|17
CASSELRGTSGSNEQYF
>TRBV5-1|12
CASSVQGETQYF
>TRBV6-1|17
CASSAFMTGATYYEQYF
>TRBV5-1|17
CASSLTVGRELYNEQFF
>TRBV4-1|15
CASSQTSGSSYEQYF
>TRBV20-1|11
CSAWTAWGYTF
>TRBV5-1|16
CASSLGTSGSTDTQYF
>TRBV28|16
CASSLSPGARNYGYTF
>TRBV28|14
CASSFRLASYEQFF
>TRBV28|14
CASRKGQENTEAFF
>TRBV5-1|14
CASSPSSGANVLTF
>TRBV18|15
CASSPTGPYTDTQYF
>TRBV28|12
CASGGGTDTQYF
>TRBV6-1|13
CASSVSGNYGYTF
>TRBV25-1|14
CASSEERTPETQYF
>TRBV5-1|14
CASSFGQGYTEAFF
>TRBV28|16
CASSQSGQGYYYEQYF
>TRBV6-6|15
CASSWGGASSYEQYF
>TRBV28|14
CASSLLDRPYGYTF
>TRBV11-2|17
CASSLTRGVAGANVLTF
>TRBV7-8|15
CASSPVMGSAYEQYF
>TRBV28|11
CASSSHYEQYF
>TRBV5-1|16
CASSPGRLAGANVLTF
>TRBV5-1|14
CASSRDRQGDTQYF
>TRBV7-8|14
CASSLDGPHYEQYF
>TRBV5-1|15
CASSRPAGGNQPQHF